The T cell receptor beta chain described here comes from a study of cytomegalovirus exposure and HLA in healthy donors. General study results and limits: Testing in vitro showed a few CMV-associated chains specific for CMV antigens.

This clone has a single count. Antigen specificity is unknown. Only in-frame clones appear in the TCRdb table, and some are missing; sequencing was by immunoSEQ multiplex PCR. The top ten hold 30% of the sample, which has fewer than 150,000 clones, 70% to 85% seen once. Germline CDR1 is MGHRA and CDR2 is YSYEKL. V lost 0 bases and J lost 5, with 10 bases in between. This CDR3 is 15 amino acids long. The chain links TRBV4-1 to TRBJ2-2; D ambiguous. The TCR comes from a man aged 25-40 years in good health and CMV-seropositive. The sequenced sample consisted of PBMCs. This CDR3 is CASSQDNIETGELFF. CDR3 sequence (DNA): TGCGCCAGCAGCCAAGATAATATCGAGACCGGGGAGCTGTTTTTT.